Listed here is a single T cell receptor (beta chain). Its antigen is currently unknown. The source of the sample is a study of cytotoxic CD8 clonotypes in ibrutinib-treated CLL. Study as a whole: Results showed 25 or so partial and 2 complete responses; following median approximately 69 months, around 14 remained remitted, roughly 12 advanced.

The V and J ends lost 2 bases and 0 bases respectively, with 4 bases between them. This CDR3 region has 13 residues. Germline V gives CDR1 ENHRY, CDR2 SYGVKD. Study-wide findings and caveats: An increase in clonality occurred at ibrutinib response, followed by a return toward baseline at progression. Clonality at baseline surpassed age-matched healthy donors and tracked circulating CD8+ T-cell counts.

Extraction of around 2 micrograms of genomic DNA from cryopreserved PBMCs supplied material for TCR beta libraries. Profiled with immunoSEQ multiplex PCR; TCRdb holds only in-frame clones, not every one. This table holds around 250,000 clones, under 80% found once. The V and J genes are TRBV10-3 and TRBJ1-2; no reliable D call. The source material was PBMCs, sampled after 24 months of ibrutinib treatment. The TCR originated in a human donor with chronic lymphocytic leukemia. The CDR3 DNA sequence: TGTGCCATCAGTGAGGAGTCTAACTATGGCTACACCTTC. This codes for CAISEESNYGYTF.